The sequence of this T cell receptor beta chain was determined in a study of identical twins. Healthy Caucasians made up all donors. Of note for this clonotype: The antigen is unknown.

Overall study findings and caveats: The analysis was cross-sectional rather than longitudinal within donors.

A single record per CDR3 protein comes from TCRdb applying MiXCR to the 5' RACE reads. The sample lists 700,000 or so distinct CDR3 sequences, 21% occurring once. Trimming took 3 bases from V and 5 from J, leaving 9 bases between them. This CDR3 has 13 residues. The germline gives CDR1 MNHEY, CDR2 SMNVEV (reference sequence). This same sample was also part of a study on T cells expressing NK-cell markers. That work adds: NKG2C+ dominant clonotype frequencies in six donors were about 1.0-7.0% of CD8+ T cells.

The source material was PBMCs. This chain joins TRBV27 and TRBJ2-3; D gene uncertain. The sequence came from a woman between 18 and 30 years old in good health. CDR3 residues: CASSLGLLDTQYF. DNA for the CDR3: TGTGCCAGCAGTTTGGGCCTACTAGATACGCAGTATTTT.